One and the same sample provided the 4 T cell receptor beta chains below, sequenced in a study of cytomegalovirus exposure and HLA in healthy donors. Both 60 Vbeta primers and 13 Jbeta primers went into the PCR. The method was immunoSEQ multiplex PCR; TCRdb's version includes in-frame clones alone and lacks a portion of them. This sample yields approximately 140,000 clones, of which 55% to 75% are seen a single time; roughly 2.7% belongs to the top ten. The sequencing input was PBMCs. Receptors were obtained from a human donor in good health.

The CDR3 here is CASSLGQGAGYTF. Here the CDR3 DNA reads TGTGCCAGCAGCTTAGGGCAGGGGGCGGGGTACACCTTC. The chain recombines TRBV7-2 with TRBJ1-2; 8 bases match TRBD1. CDR3 length: 13 residues. V was clipped by 1 base and J by 11 bases; unmatched bases: 6. Germline-derived CDR1 and CDR2 are SGHTA and FQGNSA.

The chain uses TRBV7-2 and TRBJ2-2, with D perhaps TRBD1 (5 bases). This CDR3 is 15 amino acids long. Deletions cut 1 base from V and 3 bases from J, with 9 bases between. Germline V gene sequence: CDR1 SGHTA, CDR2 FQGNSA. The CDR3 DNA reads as TGTGCCAGCAGCTTAGTGGGGCCAGACACCGGGGAGCTGTTTTTT. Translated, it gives CASSLVGPDTGELFF.

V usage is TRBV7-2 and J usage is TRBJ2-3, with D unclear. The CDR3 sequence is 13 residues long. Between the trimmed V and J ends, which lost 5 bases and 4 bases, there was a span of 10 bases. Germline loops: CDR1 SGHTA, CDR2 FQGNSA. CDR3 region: CASSPPNADTQYF. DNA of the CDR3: TGTGCCAGCAGCCCCCCTAACGCAGATACGCAGTATTTT.

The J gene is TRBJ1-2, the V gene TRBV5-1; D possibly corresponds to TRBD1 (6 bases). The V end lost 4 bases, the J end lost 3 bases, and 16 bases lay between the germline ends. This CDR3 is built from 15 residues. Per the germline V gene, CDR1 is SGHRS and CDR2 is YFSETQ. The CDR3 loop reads CASSEGQPEDYGYTF. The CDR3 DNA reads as TGCGCCAGCAGCGAAGGACAGCCTGAGGACTATGGCTACACCTTC.